The 22 T cell receptor beta chains below all came from one sample that was sequenced in a study of T cell responses to AZD1222 COVID-19 vaccine. This table comes from immunoSEQ multiplex PCR, and its TCRdb copy is limited to in-frame clones, with some not included. Among some 84,000 clones listed, around nine tenths were seen once. The sequencing here drew on peripheral blood, taken 28 days after the second AZD1222 dose. The receptors shown here come from an adult who received the AZD1222 COVID-19 vaccine.

The rearrangement joins TRBV28 to TRBJ1-4, with D possibly TRBD1 on 6 matching bases. This CDR3 has 15 residues. Germline CDR1 reads MDHEN; CDR2 reads SYDVKM. V was pared by 5 bases and J by 4 bases, with 14 bases between. The CDR3 nucleotides read TGTGCCAGCAGTCAAAGGGGGTCGTTTAATGAAAAACTGTTTTTT. This gives the protein CASSQRGSFNEKLFF.

This sequence joins TRBV5-4 and TRBJ1-2; D possibly corresponds to TRBD1 (5 bases). Germline-derived CDR1 and CDR2 are SGHNT and YYREEE (reference sequence). Trimming took 4 bases from V and 4 from J, leaving 14 bases between them. This CDR3 is built from 14 residues. The CDR3 spells CASSSQGISYGYTF. The CDR3 nucleotides are TGTGCCAGCAGCAGCCAGGGAATCTCCTATGGCTACACCTTC. Full variable domain (missing parts from reference TRBV5-4 and TRBJ1-2): ETGVTQSPTHLIKTRGQQVTLRCSSQSGHNTVSWYQQALGQGPQFIFQYYREEENGRGNFPPRFSGLQFPNYSSELNVNALELDDSALYLCASSSQGISYGYTFGSGTRLTVV.

The chain uses TRBV7-2 and TRBJ1-5; 11 bases line up with TRBD1. CDR3 length equals 15 residues. From germline, CDR1 is SGHTA and CDR2 FQGNSA. Unmatched junction bases numbered 7, after V lost 6 bases and J lost 6 bases. The CDR3 region is CASSSWTGGFQPQHF. CDR3 nucleotide sequence: TGTGCCAGCAGTTCCTGGACAGGGGGCTTTCAGCCCCAGCATTTT.

The CDR3 coding sequence is TGTGCCAGCAGCCTTAGGGACAGGGGGCTTGGCTATGGCTACACCTTC. Amino acids: CASSLRDRGLGYGYTF. The chain is built from TRBV3-1 (or the pseudogene TRBV3-2) and TRBJ1-2; 12 positions match TRBD1. CDR1 is LGHDT, CDR2 YNNKEL, per germline (reference sequence). This CDR3 has 16 residues. V gave up 4 bases and J gave up 4 bases; unmatched junction bases: 7.

V and J are TRBV5-1 and TRBJ1-6; TRBD1 is a possible D gene (5 bases). This CDR3 is 17 amino acids long. Between the trimmed V and J ends, which lost 0 bases and 13 bases, there was a span of 23 bases. Germline V gene lookup returns CDR1 SGHRS and CDR2 YFSETQ. As DNA, the CDR3 is TGCGCCAGCAGCTTGGGATCGGGGACTTATCTCAAGGATCCCCTCCACTTT. Amino acid sequence: CASSLGSGTYLKDPLHF.

In this sample, this clone turned up once. The chain carries TRBV7-3 and TRBJ1-6, with D possibly being TRBD1 (5 bases). Germline V gene data show CDR1 as SGHTA and CDR2 as FQGTGA. V lost 1 base, J lost 4 bases, and 5 bases lay in between. This CDR3 contains 14 residues. CDR3 nucleotides: TGTGCCAGCAGCTTAAAGGGGTATAATTCACCCCTCCACTTT. This gives the protein CASSLKGYNSPLHF. The full variable domain, completed using reference TRBV7-3 and TRBJ1-6, is GAGVSQTPSNKVTEKGKYVELRCDPISGHTALYWYRQSLGQGPEFLIYFQGTGAADDSGLPNDRFFAVRPEGSVSTLKIQRTERGDSAVYLCASSLKGYNSPLHFGNGTRLTVT.

The chain is built from TRBV6-5 and TRBJ1-2; D perhaps matches TRBD1 (5 bases). Between the trimmed V and J ends, which lost 5 bases and 8 bases, there was a span of 12 bases. Germline CDR1 MNHEY, CDR2 SVGAGI. The CDR3 has 12 residues. CDR3: CASSPEGRGYTF. The DNA of the CDR3 is TGTGCCAGCAGTCCCGAGGGGCGCGGCTACACCTTC.

The chain couples TRBV24-1 to TRBJ2-3; tentative D call: TRBD1 (5 bases). There are 16 residues in the CDR3. V dropped 5 bases and J dropped 1 base, with 15 bases sitting between them. The germline CDR1 and CDR2 sequences are KGHDR and SFDVKD. CDR3 DNA: TGTGCCACCAGTGCCATACAAGGGGTGGGCACAGATACGCAGTATTTT. It codes for CATSAIQGVGTDTQYF.

The gene calls are TRBV5-6 and TRBJ2-2; 7 bases align to TRBD1. The V gene's germline CDR1 is SGHDT and CDR2 YYEEEE. The CDR3 length is 15 residues. The V gene end was trimmed by 4 bases and the J gene end by 5 bases; junction bases not matched to a gene: 8. The CDR3 DNA reads as TGTGCCAGCAGCAATGGACAGGCGGTAACCGGGGAGCTGTTTTTT. This encodes CASSNGQAVTGELFF.

This clone has only a few counts. The junction and the germline gene differ at one end; a read error may be behind it. The gene calls are TRBV19 and TRBJ2-3; 8 positions agree with TRBD1. CDR3 length: 12 residues. CDR1 is LNHDA and CDR2 is SQIVND in the germline V gene (reference sequence). The CDR3 DNA reads as TGTGCCAGTAGTTCCCGGACAGGGACGCGGTATTTT. This gives the protein CASSSRTGTRYF.

The V and J genes are TRBV9 and TRBJ1-2; TRBD1 agrees at 7 bases. The germline V gene encodes CDR1 SGDLS and CDR2 YYNGEE. The CDR3 extends over 18 amino acids. The trim removed 4 bases at V and 4 bases at J, leaving 19 bases unmatched. CDR3 sequence (DNA): TGTGCCAGCAGCCCGATCCCGGGACAGACCCCTTTAGGCTATGGCTACACCTTC. Translation gives CASSPIPGQTPLGYGYTF.

The chain combines TRBV7-2 with TRBJ1-4; D unresolved. From germline, CDR1 is SGHTA and CDR2 FQGNSA. Deletions cut 0 bases from V and 5 bases from J, with 13 bases between. This CDR3 has 16 residues. CDR3 nucleotide sequence: TGTGCCAGCAGCTTAGCGCTGGAGAGGATGAATGAAAAACTGTTTTTT. Residues: CASSLALERMNEKLFF.

J is TRBJ1-2 and V is TRBV5-1; 9 bases are a match to TRBD1. Germline V gene lookup returns CDR1 SGHRS and CDR2 YFSETQ. The J segment lost 5 bases and the V segment lost 4 bases, leaving 9 bases of the junction unmatched. This CDR3 contains 15 residues. For the CDR3, the DNA is TGCGCCAGCAGCCTGAATACAGGGGGCGCGTATGGCTACACCTTC. Amino acid sequence: CASSLNTGGAYGYTF.

The sample holds one count of this clone. This CDR3 reads CASSLGGSGELFF. In DNA, the CDR3 is TGTGCCAGCAGTTTGGGGGGGTCCGGGGAGCTGTTTTTT. The V gene is TRBV12-3 or TRBV12-4, the J gene TRBJ2-2; 7 nucleotides line up with TRBD2. V was pared by 3 bases and J by 6 bases, with 1 base of the junction left unmatched. The CDR3 has 13 amino acids.

This chain connects TRBV12-3 or TRBV12-4 to TRBJ2-7; D call uncertain. V lost 3 bases to trimming and J lost 5 bases, with 11 bases between them. This CDR3 spans 13 amino acids. The CDR3 DNA is TGTGCCAGCAGTTTGTTAGATGTCCACGAGCAGTACTTC. It yields the protein CASSLLDVHEQYF.

This clone was observed a few times. The V gene is TRBV5-4, the J gene TRBJ2-7, with 8 bases matching TRBD2. The CDR3 loop spans 16 amino acids. CDR1 is SGHNT and CDR2 is YYREEE in the germline V gene (reference sequence). The trim removed 3 bases at V and 7 bases at J, leaving 15 bases unmatched. CDR3 protein: CASSSNAGGVAREQYF. In DNA, the CDR3 is TGTGCCAGCAGCTCAAACGCGGGGGGCGTAGCTCGGGAGCAGTACTTC.

This clone was observed a single time. The chain uses TRBV5-6 and TRBJ2-4; the D gene is possibly TRBD2 (5 bases). V was clipped by 3 bases and J by 8 bases, with 12 bases between them. CDR3 length: 13 amino acids. Per the germline V gene, CDR1 is SGHDT and CDR2 is YYEEEE. CDR3 coding DNA: TGTGCCAGCAGCTCCTTCTTGGAGGACATTCAGTACTTC. This gives the protein CASSSFLEDIQYF.

V usage is TRBV5-1 and J usage is TRBJ2-2; D remains unclear. CDR3 size: 14 residues. Germline values: CDR1 SGHRS, CDR2 YFSETQ. V lost 0 bases to trimming and J lost 1 base, with 4 bases between them. CDR3 sequence (DNA): TGCGCCAGCAGCTTGGAACAGAACACCGGGGAGCTGTTTTTT. It yields the protein CASSLEQNTGELFF.

This chain joins TRBV6-6 and TRBJ1-2; no clear D. V was pared by 5 bases and J by 6 bases, with 22 bases between. The CDR3 covers 16 residues. Germline-derived CDR1 and CDR2 are MNHNY and SVGAGI (reference sequence). The CDR3 region is CASSPSRVGVLHGYTF. The CDR3 coding sequence is TGTGCCAGCAGTCCATCCCGCGTAGGTGTCTTGCATGGCTACACCTTC.

V and J are TRBV5-1 and TRBJ2-3; maybe TRBD1 (6 bases). From germline, CDR1 is SGHRS and CDR2 YFSETQ. The CDR3 totals 15 residues. Trimming cost V 2 bases and J 0 bases, with 10 bases left between them. CDR3 sequence reads: CASSFGGTSTDTQYF. CDR3 sequence (DNA): TGCGCCAGCAGCTTTGGGGGCACTAGCACAGATACGCAGTATTTT.

The rearrangement uses TRBV19 and TRBJ1-5, with 8 bases that match TRBD1. J gave up 0 bases and V 2 bases, and 0 bases lay outside the gene matches. The CDR3 has 15 amino acids. Germline-derived CDR1 and CDR2 are LNHDA and SQIVND (reference sequence). Written as DNA, the CDR3 is TGTGCCAGTAGTATAACAGGGGGTAGCAATCAGCCCCAGCATTTT. Translation gives CASSITGGSNQPQHF. Complete variable domain (other parts from reference TRBV19 and TRBJ1-5): DGGITQSPKYLFRKEGQNVTLSCEQNLNHDAMYWYRQDPGQGLRLIYYSQIVNDFQKGDIAEGYSVSREKKESFPLTVTSAQKNPTAFYLCASSITGGSNQPQHFGDGTRLSIL.

This rearrangement joins TRBV28 to TRBJ2-1; 8 nucleotides match TRBD2. The CDR3 runs to 17 residues. Germline V gene data show CDR1 as MDHEN and CDR2 as SYDVKM. V shed 4 bases and J 7 bases; nucleotides not matched to a gene: 15. The CDR3 DNA sequence: TGTGCCAGCAGTTCCCCGGGAGCCAGCGGGGGTGGGAATGAGCAGTTCTTC. Its protein product is CASSSPGASGGGNEQFF.